The clone carrying this T cell receptor beta chain was detected only a few times. Assay: immunoSEQ multiplex PCR; the TCRdb copy retains only in-frame clones and omits some. Of 150,000 or so clones in the sample, about 91% were seen once. The data derive from a study of radiation and T cells in renal cell carcinoma. Time point reported: blood 2 weeks post-SBRT. Stated treatment: 15 Gy SBRT to primary tumor, nephrectomy 4 weeks later. This clonotype originated in a woman aged 50 to 65 with renal cell carcinoma. The material was blood, obtained from a patient whose treatment included radiotherapy and nephrectomy.

This chain's CDR3 is CASSAQGSNQPQHF. CDR3 DNA: TGCGCCAGCAGCGCACAGGGTAGCAATCAGCCCCAGCATTTT. J is TRBJ1-5 and V is TRBV10-2, with D possibly matching TRBD1 (6 bases). The V end lost 6 bases, the J end lost 0 bases, and 9 bases lay between the germline ends. Germline V gene sequence: CDR1 WSHSY, CDR2 SAAADI. The CDR3 totals 14 residues.